This TCR beta chain stems from a study of cytomegalovirus exposure and HLA in healthy donors. Findings of the study overall: Investigators reported around 150 TCR beta chains as tied to cytomegalovirus. The finding came from a later analysis; first-cohort TCR clusters tended to co-occur in the roughly 120 validation repertoires. Rare sequences made up most TCRs, while some public TCRs were found in many donors.

As concerns this clone: Its antigen remains unidentified.

In germline, CDR1 is LNHDA, CDR2 SQIVND (reference sequence). The germline V and J ends were trimmed by 5 bases and 8 bases, with 13 bases remaining between them. The CDR3 loop spans 13 amino acids. Sequencing used immunoSEQ multiplex PCR; TCRdb keeps in-frame clones, though not all of them. Among about 98,000 clones listed, 87% were seen once. Separation from the approximately 710-subject first cohort characterized the approximately 120-subject validation cohort, to which the donors belonged. Sequencing input: PBMCs. This clonotype was obtained from a woman aged 30 to 39 in good health and CMV-seronegative. The chain is built from TRBV19 and TRBJ2-1, with D maybe TRBD2 (6 bases). The DNA for the CDR3 is TGTGCCAGTAGTCCCCTGGAGGGATATGAGCAGTTCTTC. It yields the protein CASSPLEGYEQFF.